The 19 T cell receptor beta chains below come from one sample, sequenced in a study of T cell repertoires in ileal Crohn's disease. Method: immunoSEQ multiplex PCR; TCRdb's copy keeps in-frame clones and lacks some. Among some 11,000 clones, about 80% were seen once, and the ten largest hold roughly 4.5%. The sequencing input was ileal tissue. These receptor sequences come from an adult with Crohn's disease.

The chain links TRBV6-1 to TRBJ1-3, with TRBD1 as a possible D gene (5 bases). Trimming left V 6 bases short and J 4 bases short, with 16 bases between. This CDR3 region has 15 residues. Germline loops: CDR1 MNHNS, CDR2 SASEGT. The CDR3 DNA is TGTGCCAGCAGCCTGACCCCGGGGGTGGGAAACACCATATATTTT. This gives the protein CASSLTPGVGNTIYF.

This chain links TRBV6-5 with TRBJ1-1; D ambiguous. Trimming removed 5 bases at V and 0 bases at J, with 7 bases between. Germline CDR1 is MNHEY and CDR2 is SVGAGI. The CDR3 is 13 residues long. CDR3 amino acids: CASSDTLNTEAFF. DNA for the CDR3: TGTGCCAGCAGTGATACTTTGAACACTGAAGCTTTCTTT.

For the CDR3, the DNA is TGCGCCAGCAGCTTGATTAGACAAGAGACCCAGTACTTC. This encodes CASSLIRQETQYF. This rearrangement joins TRBV5-1 to TRBJ2-5; D unresolved. Germline CDR1 is SGHRS and CDR2 is YFSETQ. The V end was cut by 1 base, the J end by 2 bases, with 6 bases between. The CDR3 consists of 13 residues.

CDR3 sequence (DNA): TGTGCCAGTAGAAATGGCGGACAGGGTATTACAGATACGCAGTATTTT. It encodes CASRNGGQGITDTQYF. The chain links TRBV19 to TRBJ2-3; TRBD1 matches 8 bases. Per germline, CDR1 LNHDA and CDR2 SQIVND (reference sequence). Losses at the gene ends were 6 bases for V and 3 bases for J; bases not matched to a gene: 11. The CDR3 is 16 amino acids. Filled out from reference TRBV19 and TRBJ2-3, the complete variable domain reads DGGITQSPKYLFRKEGQNVTLSCEQNLNHDAMYWYRQDPGQGLRLIYYSQIVNDFQKGDIAEGYSVSREKKESFPLTVTSAQKNPTAFYLCASRNGGQGITDTQYFGPGTRLTVL.

In its sample, this clone was seen once. The rearrangement uses TRBV6-4 and TRBJ1-2; TRBD1 aligns across 7 bases. This CDR3 has 13 residues. Per the germline V gene, CDR1 is MRHNA and CDR2 is SNTAGT. Trimming took 6 bases from V and 4 from J; bases not matched to a gene: 5. In DNA, the CDR3 is TGTGCCAGCAGCGAGACAGGGCGCTATGGCTACACCTTC. It is translated as CASSETGRYGYTF.

The chain couples TRBV28 to TRBJ1-1; D gene unclear. Deletions cut 3 bases from V and 10 bases from J, with 18 bases between. CDR3 size: 14 residues. Per the germline V gene, CDR1 is MDHEN and CDR2 is SYDVKM. CDR3 nucleotide sequence: TGTGCCAGCAGTTTTGACCCGTCCCGCGGGAGAGCTTTCTTT. Translation: CASSFDPSRGRAFF. The variable domain in full, completed from reference TRBV28 and TRBJ1-1, reads DVKVTQSSRYLVKRTGEKVFLECVQDMDHENMFWYRQDPGLGLRLIYFSYDVKMKEKGDIPEGYSVSREKKERFSLILESASTNQTSMYLCASSFDPSRGRAFFGQGTRLTVV.

The genes are TRBV2 and TRBJ2-2; D possibly corresponds to TRBD1 (6 bases). The ends were cut back, 6 bases at V and 3 bases at J, with 8 bases in the middle. CDR1 SNHLY and CDR2 FYNNEI come from the germline V gene. The CDR3 consists of 13 residues. CDR3 nucleotide sequence: TGTGCCAGCAGCTACAGGGACACCGGGGAGCTGTTTTTT. Amino acids: CASSYRDTGELFF.

The chain employs TRBV2 and TRBJ2-5; 14 positions match TRBD2. The CDR3 sequence is 16 residues long. V trimming: 7 bases; J trimming: 5 bases; junction bases outside the gene matches: 9. CDR1 and CDR2 from the germline V gene are SNHLY and FYNNEI. CDR3: CASISGTSGSIETQYF. The CDR3, as DNA: TGTGCCAGCATTTCCGGGACTAGCGGGAGTATCGAGACCCAGTACTTC.

The chain couples TRBV7-9 to TRBJ2-1; 7 bases are a match to TRBD1. CDR3 size: 15 residues. With 4 bases clipped from V and 6 bases from J, the junction kept 9 bases outside the gene matches. Germline assignment: CDR1 SEHNR and CDR2 FQNEAQ (reference sequence). This CDR3 is CASSSVAGQVNEQFF. DNA for the CDR3: TGTGCCAGCAGCTCGGTAGCCGGACAGGTCAATGAGCAGTTCTTC.

The rearrangement uses TRBV5-1 and TRBJ2-3, with 11 bases that match TRBD1. This CDR3 has 15 amino acids. Germline loops: CDR1 SGHRS, CDR2 YFSETQ. Losses at the gene ends were 5 bases for V and 5 bases for J; bases not matched to a gene: 7. The CDR3 nucleotides read TGCGCCAGCAGAAAGAGTGGGACAGGGGGAGATACGCAGTATTTT. Translated: CASRKSGTGGDTQYF.

The sample holds one count of this clone. Written as DNA, the CDR3 is TGCGCCAGCAGCTTGGAAATAGCGGGAGAAGGCGAGCAGTACTTC. Translation: CASSLEIAGEGEQYF. This rearrangement joins TRBV5-1 to TRBJ2-7; 9 bases are shared with TRBD2. The length of the CDR3 is 15 residues. Germline V gene data show CDR1 as SGHRS and CDR2 as YFSETQ. V trimming: 0 bases; J trimming: 6 bases; junction bases outside the gene matches: 7.

This chain uses TRBV6-6 with TRBJ2-1; tentatively, D is TRBD1 (6 bases). The CDR3 extends over 14 amino acids. V lost 0 bases to trimming and J lost 5 bases, with 8 bases between them. CDR1 is MNHNY, CDR2 SVGAGI, per germline (reference sequence). CDR3 DNA: TGTGCCAGCAGTTACTCGGGACATAACAATGAGCAGTTCTTC. Protein: CASSYSGHNNEQFF.

The V gene is TRBV7-9, the J gene TRBJ1-2; D call uncertain. Trimming pared 2 bases from V and 7 bases from J, leaving 8 bases between. Germline CDR1 and CDR2: SEHNR and FQNEAQ (reference sequence). The CDR3 totals 12 residues. The CDR3 protein is CASSLQGSGYTF. For the CDR3, the DNA is TGTGCCAGCAGCTTACAAGGGAGTGGCTACACCTTC.

Concerning this clone: Compared with germline, one end of the junction differs, possibly owing to a read error. This chain links TRBV6-1 with TRBJ2-4; D possibly corresponds to TRBD2 (6 bases). CDR1 and CDR2 from the germline V gene are MNHNS and SASEGT. This CDR3 is 14 amino acids long. CDR3 DNA sequence: TGTGCCAGCAGTGAGGTAGGAGGGGTGACTCCGGGGCACTTC. Its translation is CASSEVGGVTPGHF.

V and J are TRBV5-1 and TRBJ2-7; possibly TRBD1 for D (5 bases). The CDR3 covers 15 residues. Germline loops: CDR1 SGHRS, CDR2 YFSETQ. Trimming stripped 0 bases from V and 0 bases from J, with 10 bases between. This chain's CDR3 is CASSLGGLGSYEQYF. The CDR3 nucleotides are TGCGCCAGCAGCTTGGGGGGCCTGGGCTCCTACGAGCAGTACTTC.

This chain connects TRBV6-4 to TRBJ2-2, with 9 nucleotides matching TRBD1. Per germline, CDR1 MRHNA and CDR2 SNTAGT. The junction had 4 bases not matched to a gene; V was cut back by 6 bases and J by 2 bases. CDR3 size: 15 residues. In DNA, the CDR3 is TGTGCCAGCAGCCCGGGACAGGGAAACACCGGGGAGCTGTTTTTT. Translating gives CASSPGQGNTGELFF.

V and J are TRBV5-1 and TRBJ2-2; D is ambiguous. Germline assignment: CDR1 SGHRS and CDR2 YFSETQ. The CDR3 spans 17 residues. With 4 bases removed from V and 10 bases from J, the gap between germline ends came to 26 bases. For the CDR3, the DNA is TGCGCCAGCAGCGCTGTGACCGGGTCCTATTCATTGGTGGAGCTGTTTTTT. Translated: CASSAVTGSYSLVELFF.

CDR3 DNA sequence: TGTGCCAGCAGCGGTAGCAATCAGCCCCAGCATTTT. It translates to CASSGSNQPQHF. V usage is TRBV6-1 and J usage is TRBJ1-5; D remains ambiguous. Per the germline V gene, CDR1 is MNHNS and CDR2 is SASEGT. The V end lost 6 bases, the J end lost 0 bases, and 3 bases lay between the germline ends. The length of the CDR3 is 12 residues.

The CDR3 loop is CASSFLLAGGSYNEQFF. The CDR3 DNA reads TGTGCCAGCAGCTTCCTATTAGCGGGAGGTTCCTACAATGAGCAGTTCTTC. V gene TRBV7-2 combines with J gene TRBJ2-1; 10 nucleotides agree with TRBD2. The germline CDR1 and CDR2 sequences are SGHTA and FQGNSA. The CDR3 covers 17 residues. The junction had 6 bases not matched to a gene; V was cut back by 3 bases and J by 1 base.